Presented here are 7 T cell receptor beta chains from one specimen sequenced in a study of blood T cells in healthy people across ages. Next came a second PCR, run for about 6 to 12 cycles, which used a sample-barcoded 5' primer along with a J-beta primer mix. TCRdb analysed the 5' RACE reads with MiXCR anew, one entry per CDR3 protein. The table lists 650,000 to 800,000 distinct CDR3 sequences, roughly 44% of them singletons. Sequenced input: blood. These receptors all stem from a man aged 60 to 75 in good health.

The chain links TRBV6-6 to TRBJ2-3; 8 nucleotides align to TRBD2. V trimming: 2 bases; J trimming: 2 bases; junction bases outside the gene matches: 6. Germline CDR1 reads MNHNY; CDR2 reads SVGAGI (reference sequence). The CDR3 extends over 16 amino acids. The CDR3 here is CASSYKGGGSTDTQYF. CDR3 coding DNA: TGTGCCAGCAGTTACAAGGGCGGGGGGTCCACAGATACGCAGTATTTT.

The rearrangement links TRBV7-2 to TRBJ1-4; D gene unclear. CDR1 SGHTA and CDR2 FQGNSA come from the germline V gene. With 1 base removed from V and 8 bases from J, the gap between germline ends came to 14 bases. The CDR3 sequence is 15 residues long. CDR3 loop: CASSLDASLREKLFF. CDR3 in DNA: TGTGCCAGCAGCTTAGACGCCTCGCTGCGGGAAAAACTGTTTTTT.

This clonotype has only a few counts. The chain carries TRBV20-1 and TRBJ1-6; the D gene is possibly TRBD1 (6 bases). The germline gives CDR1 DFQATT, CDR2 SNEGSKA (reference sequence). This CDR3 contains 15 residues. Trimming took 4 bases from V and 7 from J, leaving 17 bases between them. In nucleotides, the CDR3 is TGCAGTGCTACGGATTTGGGGGGCGGGAATTCACCCCTCCACTTT. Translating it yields CSATDLGGGNSPLHF.

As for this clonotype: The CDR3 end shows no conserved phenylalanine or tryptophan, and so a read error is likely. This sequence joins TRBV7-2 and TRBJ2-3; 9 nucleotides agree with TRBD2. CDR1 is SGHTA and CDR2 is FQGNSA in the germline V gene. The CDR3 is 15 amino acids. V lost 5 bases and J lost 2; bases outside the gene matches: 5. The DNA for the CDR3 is TGTGCCAGCAGCGCCGGGACTAGCAACACAGATACGCAGTATTTA. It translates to CASSAGTSNTDTQYL.

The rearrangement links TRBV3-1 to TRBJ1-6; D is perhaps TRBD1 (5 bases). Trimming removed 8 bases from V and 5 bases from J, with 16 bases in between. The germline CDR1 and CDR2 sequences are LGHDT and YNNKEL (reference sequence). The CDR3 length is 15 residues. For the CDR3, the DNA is TGTGCCAGCCAAAACCATGGGACGGATAATTCACCCCTCCACTTT. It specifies CASQNHGTDNSPLHF.

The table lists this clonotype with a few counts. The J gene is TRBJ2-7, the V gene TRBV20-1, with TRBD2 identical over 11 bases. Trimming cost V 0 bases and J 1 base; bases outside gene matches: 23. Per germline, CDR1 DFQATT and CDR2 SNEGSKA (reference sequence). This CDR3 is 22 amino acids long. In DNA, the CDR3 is TGCAGTGCTAGAGATGCAGGACTAGCGGGCCTAAACGGGGCCCCAAGTTCCTACGAGCAGTACTTC. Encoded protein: CSARDAGLAGLNGAPSSYEQYF.

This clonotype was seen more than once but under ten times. The DNA for the CDR3 is TGCAGTGCTTGGAATTCATGGGCCAGCTACAATGAGCAGTTCTTC. Translating gives CSAWNSWASYNEQFF. The chain has TRBV20-1 and TRBJ2-1; no reliable D call. Deletions cut 5 bases from V and 3 bases from J, with 17 bases between. This CDR3 comprises 15 residues. The germline V gene has CDR1 DFQATT and CDR2 SNEGSKA (reference sequence).